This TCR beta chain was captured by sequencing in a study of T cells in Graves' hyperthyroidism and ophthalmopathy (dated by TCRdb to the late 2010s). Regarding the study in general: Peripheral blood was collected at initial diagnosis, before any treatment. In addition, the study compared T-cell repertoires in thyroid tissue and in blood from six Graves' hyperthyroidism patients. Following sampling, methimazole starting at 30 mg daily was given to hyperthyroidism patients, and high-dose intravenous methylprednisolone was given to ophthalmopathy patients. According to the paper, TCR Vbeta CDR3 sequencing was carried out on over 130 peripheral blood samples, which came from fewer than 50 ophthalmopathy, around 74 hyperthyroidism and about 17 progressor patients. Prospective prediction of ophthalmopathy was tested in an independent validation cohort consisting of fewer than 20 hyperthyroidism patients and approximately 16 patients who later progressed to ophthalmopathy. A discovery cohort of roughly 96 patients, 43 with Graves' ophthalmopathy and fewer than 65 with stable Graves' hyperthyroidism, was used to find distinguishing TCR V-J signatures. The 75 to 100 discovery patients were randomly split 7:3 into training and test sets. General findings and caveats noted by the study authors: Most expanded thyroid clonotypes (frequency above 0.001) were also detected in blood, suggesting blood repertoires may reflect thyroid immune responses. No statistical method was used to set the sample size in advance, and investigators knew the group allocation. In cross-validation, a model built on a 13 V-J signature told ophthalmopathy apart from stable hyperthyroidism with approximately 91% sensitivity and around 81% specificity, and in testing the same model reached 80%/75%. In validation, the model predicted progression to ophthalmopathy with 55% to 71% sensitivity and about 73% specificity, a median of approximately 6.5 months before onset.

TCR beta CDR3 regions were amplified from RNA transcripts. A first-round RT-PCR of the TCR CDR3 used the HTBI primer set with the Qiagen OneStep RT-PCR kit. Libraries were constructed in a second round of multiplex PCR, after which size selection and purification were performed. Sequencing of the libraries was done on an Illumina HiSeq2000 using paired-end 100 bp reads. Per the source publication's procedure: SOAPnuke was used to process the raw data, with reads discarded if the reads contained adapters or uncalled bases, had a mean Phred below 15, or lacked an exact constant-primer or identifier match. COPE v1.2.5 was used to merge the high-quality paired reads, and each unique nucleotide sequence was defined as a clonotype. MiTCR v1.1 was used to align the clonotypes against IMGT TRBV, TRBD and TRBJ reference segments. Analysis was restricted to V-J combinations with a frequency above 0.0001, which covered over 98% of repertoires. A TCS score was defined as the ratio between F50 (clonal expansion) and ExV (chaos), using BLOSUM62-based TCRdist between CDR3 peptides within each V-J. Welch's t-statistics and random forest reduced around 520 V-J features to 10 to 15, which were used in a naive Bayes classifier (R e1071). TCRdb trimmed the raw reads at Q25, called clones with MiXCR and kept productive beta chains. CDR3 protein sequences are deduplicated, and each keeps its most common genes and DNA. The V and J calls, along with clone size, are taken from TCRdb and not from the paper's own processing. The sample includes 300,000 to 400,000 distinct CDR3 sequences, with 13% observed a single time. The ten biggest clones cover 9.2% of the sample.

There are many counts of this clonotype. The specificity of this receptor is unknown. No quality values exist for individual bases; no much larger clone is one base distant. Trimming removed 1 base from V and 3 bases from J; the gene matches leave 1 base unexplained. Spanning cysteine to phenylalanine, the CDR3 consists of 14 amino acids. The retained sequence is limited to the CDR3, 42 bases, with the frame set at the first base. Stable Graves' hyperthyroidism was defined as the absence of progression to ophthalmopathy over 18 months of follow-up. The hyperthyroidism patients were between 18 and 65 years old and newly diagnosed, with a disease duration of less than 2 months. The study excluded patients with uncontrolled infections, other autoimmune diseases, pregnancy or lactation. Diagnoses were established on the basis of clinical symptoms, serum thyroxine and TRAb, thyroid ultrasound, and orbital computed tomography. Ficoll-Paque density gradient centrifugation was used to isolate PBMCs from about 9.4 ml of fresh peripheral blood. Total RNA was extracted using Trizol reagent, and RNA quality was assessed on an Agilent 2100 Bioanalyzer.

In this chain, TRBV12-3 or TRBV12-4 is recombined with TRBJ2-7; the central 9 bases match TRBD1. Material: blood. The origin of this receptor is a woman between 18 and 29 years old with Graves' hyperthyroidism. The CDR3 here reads CASSLGQGVYEQYF. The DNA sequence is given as TGTGCCAGCAGTTTAGGACAGGGGGTCTACGAGCAGTACTTC.